Listed below are T cell receptor beta chains from one sample, sequenced in a study of OX40 agonist ivuxolimab in advanced cancers. Clones were read by immunoSEQ multiplex PCR, and TCRdb kept only the in-frame ones, dropping some. Counted here are more than 60,000 clones, about four fifths occurring once; the ten biggest clones make up 3.5% to 5%. Specimen: CD4+ or CD8+ T cells sorted from blood, collected in a trial of the OX40 agonist ivuxolimab. Receptor source: an adult with an advanced solid tumor such as melanoma, head and neck, liver or kidney cancer. Each CDR3 is given with its conserved first and last residue. A D gene is named only where the DNA matches it firmly. Only some rows state a clone size, as once, few, many or a class for expanded clones.

J | size | V | D | length | CDR3 | DNA
TRBJ1-2 | NA | TRBV2 | NA | 14 | CASSVGGRTYGYTF | TGTGCCAGCAGTGTGGGGGGGCGGACGTATGGCTACACCTTC
TRBJ1-6 | NA | TRBV6-6 | NA | 14 | CASSYSSYNSPLHF | TGTGCCAGCAGTTACAGCTCCTATAATTCACCCCTCCACTTT
TRBJ1-5 | few | TRBV21-1 | NA | 14 | CASSVSGGDQPQHF | TGTGCCAGCAGCGTTAGTGGGGGAGATCAGCCCCAGCATTTT
TRBJ2-7 | NA | TRBV19 | NA | 14 | CASSILGPVREQYF | TGTGCCAGTAGTATCCTGGGGCCAGTCCGGGAGCAGTACTTC
TRBJ1-6 | once | TRBV7-2 | NA | 14 | CASSLAGTNSPLHF | TGTGCCAGCAGCTTAGCGGGGACCAATTCACCCCTCCACTTT
TRBJ1-1 | NA | TRBV15 | NA | 16 | CATSRDARVVGTEAFF | TGTGCCACCAGCAGAGATGCCCGGGTGGTTGGCACTGAAGCTTTCTTT
TRBJ1-3 | NA | TRBV6-6 | TRBD1 | 14 | CASSSGTGGNTIYF | TGTGCCAGCAGTTCCGGGACAGGGGGAAACACCATATATTTT
TRBJ2-1 | NA | TRBV10-3 | NA | 11 | CAISTSNEQFF | TGTGCCATCAGCACTAGCAATGAGCAGTTCTTC
TRBJ1-4 | NA | TRBV18 | TRBD1 | 18 | CASSSGRDRTTNWEKLFF | TGTGCCAGCTCATCCGGCCGGGACAGGACAACTAATTGGGAAAAACTGTTTTTT
TRBJ1-5 | NA | TRBV28 | NA | 16 | CASSEWTDPSNQPQHF | TGTGCCAGCAGCGAGTGGACAGACCCGAGCAATCAGCCCCAGCATTTT
TRBJ2-7 | NA | TRBV7-2 | NA | 16 | CASSLGRAGGTYEQYF | TGTGCCAGCAGCTTAGGACGGGCAGGGGGGACCTACGAGCAGTACTTC
TRBJ2-1 | NA | TRBV5-1 | TRBD1 | 16 | CASSSVTGVGDNEQFF | TGCGCCAGCAGCTCTGTCACAGGGGTGGGGGACAATGAGCAGTTCTTC
TRBJ2-7 | NA | TRBV15 | NA | 15 | CATSSGFDDGYEQYF | TGTGCCACCAGCAGCGGATTCGATGACGGCTACGAGCAGTACTTC
TRBJ2-1 | once | TRBV5-1 | TRBD1 | 16 | CASSSRGQGSMNEQFF | TGCGCCAGCAGCTCCAGGGGGCAGGGAAGTATGAATGAGCAGTTCTTC
TRBJ2-7 | NA | TRBV28 | NA | 15 | CASSLFSRGVSEQYF | TGTGCCAGCAGTTTATTTTCGCGGGGCGTCTCCGAGCAGTACTTC
TRBJ2-7 | NA | TRBV19 | NA | 14 | CASSIRQQSYEQYF | TGTGCCAGTAGTATAAGGCAGCAGTCCTACGAGCAGTACTTC
TRBJ1-1 | NA | TRBV6-5 | NA | 14 | CASSDSNMNTEAFF | TGTGCCAGCAGTGATAGCAATATGAACACTGAAGCTTTCTTT
TRBJ1-2 | NA | TRBV20-1 | NA | 11 | CSARSGFGYTF | TGCAGTGCTAGATCAGGGTTTGGCTACACCTTC
TRBJ2-7 | NA | TRBV19 | NA | 15 | CASSIDGQFNYEQYF | TGTGCCAGTAGTATAGACGGACAGTTCAACTACGAGCAGTACTTC
TRBJ2-6 | few | TRBV6-1 | NA | 14 | CASSPRTGANVLTF | TGTGCCAGCAGTCCCCGGACCGGGGCCAACGTCCTGACTTTC
TRBJ2-3 | NA | TRBV19 | TRBD1 | 15 | CASSRGQGRTDTQYF | TGTGCCAGTAGTAGAGGACAGGGGCGAACAGATACGCAGTATTTT
TRBJ2-3 | NA | TRBV7-3 | TRBD2 | 16 | CASSFSGGASTDTQYF | TGTGCCAGCAGCTTTAGCGGGGGTGCAAGCACAGATACGCAGTATTTT
TRBJ2-1 | NA | TRBV7-2 | TRBD2 | 16 | CASSLGTSGGYNEQFF | TGTGCCAGCAGCTTAGGCACTAGCGGGGGGTACAATGAGCAGTTCTTC
TRBJ1-5 | NA | TRBV19 | NA | 16 | CASSIVFRYSNQPQHF | TGTGCCAGTAGTATCGTTTTCCGGTATAGCAATCAGCCCCAGCATTTT
TRBJ1-1 | once | TRBV19 | NA | 16 | CASSIETGSMNTEAFF | TGTGCCAGTAGTATAGAGACAGGAAGTATGAACACTGAAGCTTTCTTT
TRBJ1-1 | NA | TRBV19 | NA | 14 | CASSFSSLGTEAFF | TGTGCCAGTAGTTTCTCATCCTTGGGCACTGAAGCTTTCTTT
TRBJ2-7 | NA | TRBV7-6 | TRBD1 | 16 | CASSLAVAGGSYEQYF | TGTGCCAGCAGCTTAGCGGTGGCAGGGGGATCCTACGAGCAGTACTTC
TRBJ1-2 | NA | TRBV19 | NA | 14 | CASIPTSWSGGYTF | TGTGCCAGTATCCCTACAAGTTGGAGCGGTGGCTACACCTTC
TRBJ1-1 | NA | TRBV5-1 | TRBD1 | 14 | CASSGRQGSTEAFF | TGCGCCAGCAGCGGTAGACAGGGAAGCACTGAAGCTTTCTTT
TRBJ2-1 | NA | TRBV4-2 | TRBD2 | 16 | CASSQVGSGGALEQFF | TGTGCCAGCAGCCAAGTAGGAAGCGGGGGGGCATTAGAGCAGTTCTTC
TRBJ2-2 | NA | TRBV2 | NA | 11 | CASERTGELFF | TGTGCCAGCGAGCGAACCGGGGAGCTGTTTTTT
TRBJ2-5 | NA | TRBV25-1 | TRBD2 | 16 | CASSEGRRGGQETQYF | TGTGCCAGCAGTGAAGGTCGGCGGGGGGGACAAGAGACCCAGTACTTC
TRBJ1-6 | NA | TRBV5-1 | TRBD1 | 17 | CASSLARDRGQNSPLHF | TGCGCCAGCAGCTTGGCTCGGGACAGGGGGCAAAATTCACCCCTCCACTTT
TRBJ2-7 | NA | TRBV10-3 | NA | 14 | CAISEPGNRDEQYF | TGTGCCATCAGTGAACCCGGTAACCGCGACGAGCAGTACTTC
TRBJ2-7 | few | TRBV7-2 | NA | 15 | CASSLAGTTSYEQYF | TGTGCCAGCAGCTTAGCCGGGACAACCTCCTACGAGCAGTACTTC
TRBJ1-2 | NA | TRBV20-1 | NA | 10 | CSAPGYGYTF | TGCAGTGCTCCCGGATATGGCTACACCTTC
TRBJ1-5 | few | TRBV4-2 | NA | 13 | CASSQGQGQPQHF | TGTGCCAGCAGCCAAGGTCAGGGCCAGCCCCAGCATTTT
TRBJ1-4 | NA | TRBV5-4 | NA | 13 | CASSLLESVELFF | TGTGCCAGCAGCCTCCTTGAGAGTGTAGAACTGTTTTTT
TRBJ1-4 | NA | TRBV11-2 | TRBD1 | 19 | CASSPDLGQGLATNEKLFF | TGTGCCAGCAGCCCCGACCTGGGACAGGGACTTGCAACTAATGAAAAACTGTTTTTT
TRBJ2-2 | NA | TRBV14 | NA | 13 | CASSLRQYGELFF | TGTGCCAGCAGCCTGAGACAGTACGGGGAGCTGTTTTTT
TRBJ2-3 | NA | TRBV4-3 | NA | 14 | CASSQGVGPDTQYF | TGCGCCAGCAGCCAAGGGGTTGGCCCAGATACGCAGTATTTT
TRBJ1-4 | NA | TRBV2 | TRBD1 | 15 | CASRASQGAGEKLFF | TGTGCCAGCAGGGCCTCACAGGGGGCTGGGGAAAAACTGTTTTTT
TRBJ2-7 | NA | TRBV27 | NA | 13 | CASSLGGISEQYF | TGTGCCAGCAGTTTAGGAGGCATCTCCGAGCAGTACTTC
TRBJ2-5 | NA | TRBV10-3 | NA | 13 | CAIRGAIQETQYF | TGTGCCATCAGGGGAGCGATCCAAGAGACCCAGTACTTC
TRBJ2-3 | NA | TRBV19 | TRBD1 | 17 | CASSGRTGKGPTDTQYF | TGTGCCAGTAGTGGACGGACAGGGAAGGGCCCCACAGATACGCAGTATTTT
TRBJ2-4 | NA | TRBV19 | NA | 13 | CASNRVLGDIQYF | TGTGCCAGTAATAGGGTCCTGGGGGACATTCAGTACTTC
TRBJ1-5 | NA | TRBV6-1 | NA | 13 | CASSLGRSQPQHF | TGTGCCAGCAGTTTAGGAAGGAGTCAGCCCCAGCATTTT
TRBJ1-4 | few | TRBV4-3 | NA | 18 | CASSQAPTGPTTNEKLFF | TGCGCCAGCAGCCAAGCTCCTACAGGGCCAACAACTAATGAAAAACTGTTTTTT
TRBJ2-3 | NA | TRBV13 | NA | 20 | CASSRTLGLVGNLKPDTQYF | TGTGCCAGCAGCCGGACCCTAGGCCTGGTGGGAAACTTAAAACCAGATACGCAGTATTTT
TRBJ2-7 | NA | TRBV5-1 | NA | 11 | CASSFATEQYF | TGCGCCAGCAGCTTCGCGACCGAGCAGTACTTC
TRBJ2-1 | NA | TRBV20-1 | NA | 11 | CSAKGDNEQFF | TGCAGTGCTAAGGGCGACAATGAGCAGTTCTTC